These 14 T cell receptor beta chains were all obtained from the same sample, sequenced in a study of blood T cell repertoires in COVID-19. The repertoire was sequenced with immunoSEQ multiplex PCR; TCRdb's copy has only in-frame clones and lacks some. The sample includes around 190,000 clones, 88% of them seen just once. The sequencing sample was made of peripheral blood. These receptors were obtained from a young man with active or convalescent COVID-19.

The rearrangement uses TRBV10-3 and TRBJ2-3; possible D gene TRBD2, 6 bases. The CDR3 is 15 residues long. CDR1 ENHRY and CDR2 SYGVKD come from the germline V gene. V was cut by 7 bases and J by 0 bases, with 14 bases left in between. The CDR3 sequence is CAIKAQGGSTDTQYF. The CDR3 DNA reads as TGTGCCATCAAGGCTCAAGGAGGGAGCACAGATACGCAGTATTTT.

Here the CDR3 reads CASRDGGGAVSMNTEAFF. CDR3 nucleotides: TGTGCCAGCAGGGATGGCGGTGGGGCAGTCTCCATGAACACTGAAGCTTTCTTT. The chain has TRBV2 and TRBJ1-1; tentatively, D is TRBD1 (5 bases). V lost 6 bases and J 0 bases, leaving 23 bases between the germline ends. Germline assignment: CDR1 SNHLY and CDR2 FYNNEI. The CDR3 length is 18 residues. The full variable domain, with the rest looked up from reference TRBV2 and TRBJ1-1, is EPEVTQTPSHQVTQMGQEVILRCVPISNHLYFYWYRQILGQKVEFLVSFYNNEISEKSEIFDDQFSVERPDGSNFTLKIRSTKLEDSAMYFCASRDGGGAVSMNTEAFFGQGTRLTVV.

About this clone itself: The junction does not match germline at one end; this may be a read error. The CDR3 protein is CASSFMTSGSTDTQYF. CDR3 in DNA: TGTGCCAGCAGTTTTATGACTAGCGGGAGCACGGATACGCAGTATTTT. V and J are TRBV6-5 and TRBJ2-3; 12 nucleotides align to TRBD2. Germline CDR1 reads MNHEY; CDR2 reads SVGAGI. This CDR3 region has 16 residues.

The chain uses TRBV7-2 and TRBJ1-4; 7 bases fit TRBD1. This CDR3 has 15 residues. CDR1 and CDR2 from the germline V gene are SGHTA and FQGNSA. The trim removed 6 bases at V and 0 bases at J, leaving 4 bases unmatched. The chain's CDR3 is CASSRTGATNEKLFF. In nucleotides, the CDR3 is TGTGCCAGCAGTCGGACAGGAGCAACTAATGAAAAACTGTTTTTT.

This clone has only a few counts. The chain employs TRBV19 and TRBJ2-1; 7 positions agree with TRBD2. V lost 3 bases, J lost 10 bases, and 3 bases stayed unmatched. The CDR3 spans 12 residues. The germline V gene encodes CDR1 LNHDA and CDR2 SQIVND (reference sequence). The CDR3 is CASSIASGEQFF. CDR3 in DNA: TGTGCCAGTAGTATCGCTAGCGGCGAGCAGTTCTTC.

The chain has TRBV2 and TRBJ2-1; D is unclear. The CDR3 is 14 amino acids. Germline-derived CDR1 and CDR2 are SNHLY and FYNNEI. V was shortened by 4 bases and J by 4 bases, with 11 bases between the two germline ends. CDR3 coding DNA: TGTGCCAGCAGTGTCCGAGCTATGTACAATGAGCAGTTCTTC. This codes for CASSVRAMYNEQFF.

The chain employs TRBV7-9 and TRBJ1-4; TRBD1 is a possible D gene (5 bases). From germline, CDR1 is SEHNR and CDR2 FQNEAQ (reference sequence). The germline V and J ends were trimmed by 1 base and 1 base, with 16 bases remaining between them. The CDR3 covers 18 residues. CDR3 coding DNA: TGTGCCAGCAGCTTAGAGGGGCCCGCTATAGTAACTAATGAAAAACTGTTTTTT. Translating it yields CASSLEGPAIVTNEKLFF.

The DNA of the CDR3 is TGCGCCAGCAGCCAAGATTCTCGAGCCTACGAGCAGTACTTC. This codes for CASSQDSRAYEQYF. The chain is built from TRBV4-1 and TRBJ2-7; D uncertain. This CDR3 contains 14 residues. The germline V gene has CDR1 MGHRA and CDR2 YSYEKL. V dropped 0 bases and J dropped 2 bases, with 8 bases sitting between them.

The rearrangement uses TRBV27 and TRBJ2-3, with a possible D match to TRBD2 (5 bases). The V gene's germline CDR1 is MNHEY and CDR2 SMNVEV (reference sequence). The CDR3 spans 16 residues. V lost 2 bases and J lost 6, with 18 bases in between. The chain's CDR3 is CASSLRLAPGFDTQYF. In DNA form, the CDR3 reads TGTGCCAGCAGTTTACGGCTAGCCCCCGGTTTTGATACGCAGTATTTT.

This clone was recorded once. The V call is TRBV19, the J call TRBJ2-7, with 7 nucleotides matching TRBD2. CDR1 is LNHDA, CDR2 SQIVND, per germline (reference sequence). Losses at the gene ends were 6 bases for V and 7 bases for J; bases not matched to a gene: 6. The CDR3 loop spans 12 amino acids. The CDR3 spells CASRSREGEQYF. The CDR3 bases are TGTGCCAGTAGATCGAGGGAGGGAGAGCAGTACTTC.

The chain links TRBV11-2 to TRBJ2-3; 11 bases fit TRBD2. CDR3 length: 16 residues. Germline lookup yields CDR1 SGHAT and CDR2 FQNNGV. The ends lost 1 base at V and 4 bases at J; junction bases unmatched: 4. The chain's CDR3 is CASSLGVSGGADTQYF. As DNA, the CDR3 is TGTGCCAGCAGCTTAGGAGTTAGCGGGGGGGCAGATACGCAGTATTTT.

This clone has just one count. This chain joins TRBV11-2 and TRBJ2-1, with 9 bases lining up with TRBD2. The CDR3 has 14 residues. The V and J ends lost 3 bases and 5 bases, in that order; junction bases with no gene match: 2. Germline assignment: CDR1 SGHAT and CDR2 FQNNGV. DNA of the CDR3: TGTGCCAGCAGCTTTAGCGGGAGAAACAATGAGCAGTTCTTC. This codes for CASSFSGRNNEQFF. The entire variable domain, with the rest obtained from reference TRBV11-2 and TRBJ2-1, is as follows: EAGVAQSPRYKIIEKRQSVAFWCNPISGHATLYWYQQILGQGPKLLIQFQNNGVVDDSQLPKDRFSAERLKGVDSTLKIQPAKLEDSAVYLCASSFSGRNNEQFFGPGTRLTVL.

The chain recombines TRBV15 with TRBJ2-2; tentative D call: TRBD1 (6 bases). CDR1 LNHNV and CDR2 YYDKDF come from the germline V gene (reference sequence). There are 15 residues in the CDR3. Trimming took 3 bases from V and 2 from J, leaving 10 bases between them. The CDR3 region has the DNA TGTGCCACCAGCAGCCCAGGGGTCAACACCGGGGAGCTGTTTTTT. Protein sequence: CATSSPGVNTGELFF. The full variable domain, with the rest looked up from reference TRBV15 and TRBJ2-2, is DAMVIQNPRYQVTQFGKPVTLSCSQTLNHNVMYWYQQKSSQAPKLLFHYYDKDFNNEADTPDNFQSRRPNTSFCFLDIRSPGLGDTAMYLCATSSPGVNTGELFFGEGSRLTVL.

This chain connects TRBV5-4 to TRBJ1-1, with 7 bases aligning to TRBD1. From germline, CDR1 is SGHNT and CDR2 YYREEE (reference sequence). The CDR3 contains 14 residues. V trimming: 3 bases; J trimming: 8 bases; junction bases outside the gene matches: 10. This CDR3 is CASSWDSPRAEAFF. DNA of the CDR3: TGTGCCAGCAGCTGGGACAGTCCGAGGGCGGAAGCTTTCTTT.